This is a list of T cell receptor beta chains from one sample in a study of shared clonotypes between healthy human individuals. The method was immunoSEQ multiplex PCR; TCRdb's version includes in-frame clones alone and lacks a portion of them. This sample has roughly 1,100,000 clones, with about 75% found just once. The material sequenced was memory CD4+ T cells sorted from blood. Receptors originate from a man aged 18-30 years in good health. Each CDR3 is given without its conserved first and last residue. Fields, in order: V gene, clone size, J gene, CDR3 protein. Some rows have no size entry. The others give once, few or many, or a class for an expanded clone.

V gene: TRBV18
clone size: .
J gene: TRBJ2-3
CDR3 protein: ASSPKGQADTQY

V gene: TRBV18
clone size: .
J gene: TRBJ2-7
CDR3 protein: ASSRGTGDEGEQY

V gene: TRBV10-1
clone size: .
J gene: TRBJ1-1
CDR3 protein: ASTDGGARNTEAF

V gene: TRBV11-3
clone size: .
J gene: TRBJ2-3
CDR3 protein: ASSHRGTDTQY

V gene: TRBV7-7
clone size: .
J gene: TRBJ2-1
CDR3 protein: ASSPGGGFSYNEQF

V gene: TRBV7-9
clone size: many
J gene: TRBJ2-1
CDR3 protein: ASSIAGTRGEQF

V gene: TRBV20-1
clone size: .
J gene: TRBJ1-1
CDR3 protein: RKDRGTEAF

V gene: TRBV5-6
clone size: few
J gene: TRBJ1-1
CDR3 protein: ASSDGLIMNTEAF

V gene: TRBV6-6
clone size: .
J gene: TRBJ2-3
CDR3 protein: ASSHYTQY

V gene: TRBV7-7
clone size: .
J gene: TRBJ2-3
CDR3 protein: ASSQGTGATDTQY